This is a list of T cell receptor beta chains from one sample in a study of beta chain features in type 1 diabetes. Clones were sequenced by immunoSEQ multiplex PCR, and TCRdb holds only the in-frame ones, with some missing. Of under 50,000 clones in the sample, roughly 49% are singletons; the top ten hold around 2.1%. Sequenced material: Tregs from blood. These receptors all come from a woman between 18 and 29 years old in good health. CDR3s include the opening cysteine and the closing phenylalanine or tryptophan. Fields, in order: D gene, V gene, J gene, clone size, CDR3 protein, CDR3 DNA. The D gene is left open where the match is weak. Some rows have no size entry. The others give once, few or many, or a class for an expanded clone.

D: -
V: TRBV6-5
J: TRBJ1-1
size: -
CDR3: CATRGGGTEAFF
DNA: TGTGCCACCCGAGGGGGGGGCACTGAAGCTTTCTTT

D: TRBD2
V: TRBV28
J: TRBJ2-1
size: -
CDR3: CASSPMRLAVYNEQFF
DNA: TGTGCCAGCAGCCCCATGCGGCTAGCGGTATACAATGAGCAGTTCTTC

D: -
V: TRBV2
J: TRBJ1-2
size: -
CDR3: CASSEARPGEGYTF
DNA: TGTGCCAGCAGTGAAGCTCGGCCAGGGGAGGGCTACACCTTC

D: -
V: TRBV7-3
J: TRBJ2-7
size: few
CDR3: CASSSPPFHEQYF
DNA: TGTGCCAGCAGCTCCCCCCCGTTCCACGAGCAGTACTTC

D: -
V: TRBV28
J: TRBJ1-5
size: -
CDR3: CASSLYQEGQPQHF
DNA: TGTGCCAGTAGTTTATATCAGGAGGGTCAGCCCCAGCATTTT

D: -
V: TRBV5-1
J: TRBJ2-3
size: -
CDR3: CASSRGGGSDRTDTQYF
DNA: TGCGCCAGCAGCCGTGGAGGGGGCAGTGACCGCACAGATACGCAGTATTTT

D: TRBD2
V: TRBV5-8
J: TRBJ2-5
size: -
CDR3: CASSLRISGSRETQYF
DNA: TGTGCCAGCAGCTTGAGGATTAGCGGGAGTCGAGAGACCCAGTACTTC

D: TRBD1
V: TRBV19
J: TRBJ2-6
size: -
CDR3: CASRPGQGVIGANVLTF
DNA: TGTGCCAGTAGACCGGGACAGGGAGTAATTGGGGCCAACGTCCTGACTTTC

D: TRBD2
V: TRBV2
J: TRBJ2-1
size: -
CDR3: CASRAGTSGKNEQFF
DNA: TGTGCCAGCAGGGCGGGGACTAGCGGGAAAAACGAGCAGTTCTTC

D: -
V: TRBV7-2
J: TRBJ2-7
size: -
CDR3: CASSLRQTSTYEQYF
DNA: TGTGCCAGCAGCTTGCGACAGACGAGTACCTACGAGCAGTACTTC

D: -
V: TRBV6-5
J: TRBJ2-7
size: -
CDR3: CASSYSRSGYEQYF
DNA: TGTGCCAGCAGTTACTCGAGATCAGGCTACGAGCAGTACTTC

D: TRBD1
V: TRBV30
J: TRBJ1-5
size: -
CDR3: CAWAGGPNQPQHF
DNA: TGTGCCTGGGCAGGGGGCCCCAATCAGCCCCAGCATTTT

D: TRBD1
V: TRBV6-6
J: TRBJ2-7
size: -
CDR3: CASSRGTGTAYEQYF
DNA: TGTGCCAGCAGCCGAGGGACAGGTACTGCCTACGAGCAGTACTTC

D: -
V: TRBV7-9
J: TRBJ1-1
size: few
CDR3: CASSNNLPTEAFF
DNA: TGTGCCAGCAGCAACAACCTTCCCACTGAAGCTTTCTTT

D: -
V: TRBV29-1
J: TRBJ2-7
size: -
CDR3: CSVDRGYEQYF
DNA: TGCAGCGTTGACAGGGGTTACGAGCAGTACTTC

D: TRBD1
V: TRBV5-1
J: TRBJ2-4
size: -
CDR3: CASSLGTGLNIQYF
DNA: TGCGCCAGCAGCTTGGGGACAGGGCTAAACATTCAGTACTTC

D: -
V: TRBV11-1
J: TRBJ2-5
size: -
CDR3: CASSLSGETQYF
DNA: TGTGCCAGCAGCTTATCGGGGGAGACCCAGTACTTC

D: TRBD2
V: TRBV27
J: TRBJ2-4
size: -
CDR3: CASSSQTSGIGIQYF
DNA: TGTGCCAGCAGTTCCCAGACTAGCGGGATTGGCATTCAGTACTTC

D: TRBD2
V: TRBV7-2
J: TRBJ2-1
size: few
CDR3: CASSTRGSGRMQFF
DNA: TGTGCCAGCAGCACCAGGGGTAGCGGGAGGATGCAGTTCTTC

D: -
V: TRBV5-6
J: TRBJ2-3
size: -
CDR3: CASSSFTGAARLDTQYF
DNA: TGTGCCAGCAGCTCATTCACGGGAGCCGCCCGGTTAGATACGCAGTATTTT

D: TRBD2
V: TRBV7-2
J: TRBJ2-1
size: -
CDR3: CASSLNSGSPGEQFF
DNA: TGTGCCAGCAGCTTAAACAGCGGGAGTCCGGGTGAGCAGTTCTTC

D: -
V: TRBV10-3
J: TRBJ1-2
size: few
CDR3: CAAGGPGYYGYTF
DNA: TGTGCCGCGGGGGGTCCAGGGTACTATGGCTACACCTTC

D: -
V: TRBV11-2
J: TRBJ1-2
size: -
CDR3: CASSQALNYGYTF
DNA: TGTGCCAGCAGCCAGGCCTTAAACTATGGCTACACCTTC